Presented here are 28 T cell receptor beta chains from one specimen sequenced in a study of T cell responses to AZD1222 COVID-19 vaccine. TCRdb keeps only in-frame clones here, not all; method: immunoSEQ multiplex PCR. The repertoire holds around 130,000 clones, with 70% to 90% as singletons. The sample in question was peripheral blood, obtained on day 0 of AZD1222 vaccination. The receptors were gathered from an adult in good health.

The chain recombines TRBV24-1 with TRBJ2-1; D gene ambiguous. Germline V gives CDR1 KGHDR, CDR2 SFDVKD. Trimming left V 4 bases short and J 2 bases short, with 5 bases between. The CDR3 is 13 residues long. The DNA of the CDR3 is TGTGCCACCAGTGAACCCCCCTACAATGAGCAGTTCTTC. As protein: CATSEPPYNEQFF.

The chain has TRBV29-1 and TRBJ1-2; D is unclear. The CDR3 runs to 13 residues. CDR1 and CDR2 from the germline V gene are SQVTM and ANQGSEA. The V end was cut by 6 bases, the J end by 2 bases, with 13 bases between. CDR3 residues: CSVEVGPNYGYTF. CDR3 DNA sequence: TGCAGCGTCGAGGTTGGACCCAACTATGGCTACACCTTC.

This clone was found once. The DNA of the CDR3 is TGTGCCAGCAGCTTAGGGGGACAGCGATTAGAGACCCAGTACTTC. It translates to CASSLGGQRLETQYF. The V and J genes are TRBV7-6 and TRBJ2-5; 7 nucleotides agree with TRBD1. With V trimmed by 1 base and J by 4 bases, 6 bases remained unmatched. Germline V CDR1 and CDR2: SGHVS, FNYEAQ. The length of the CDR3 is 15 residues.

The chain has TRBV7-6 and TRBJ2-1; 8 nucleotides agree with TRBD2. The CDR3 totals 15 residues. CDR1 and CDR2 (germline): SGHVS, FNYEAQ. Unmatched junction bases numbered 7, after V lost 5 bases and J lost 4 bases. The CDR3 DNA reads TGTGCCAGCAGCCCCGGGGGGGGGATTTACAATGAGCAGTTCTTC. It specifies CASSPGGGIYNEQFF. Full variable domain (outside the CDR3, taken from reference TRBV7-6 and TRBJ2-1): GAGVSQSPRYKVTKRGQDVALRCDPISGHVSLYWYRQALGQGPEFLTYFNYEAQQDKSGLPNDRFSAERPEGSISTLTIQRTEQRDSAMYRCASSPGGGIYNEQFFGPGTRLTVL.

This clone turned up a few times. This chain uses TRBV12-3 or TRBV12-4 with TRBJ2-2, with D unclear. The CDR3 runs to 12 residues. Trimming left V 2 bases short and J 2 bases short, with 0 bases between. CDR3 sequence: CASSLNTGELFF. In nucleotides, the CDR3 is TGTGCCAGCAGTTTAAACACCGGGGAGCTGTTTTTT.

This chain links TRBV2 with TRBJ2-1, with TRBD2 matching 7 bases. Trimming at V came to 6 bases and at J to 5 bases, leaving 7 bases not matched to a gene. The germline gives CDR1 SNHLY, CDR2 FYNNEI. The CDR3 runs to 14 residues. The CDR3 bases are TGTGCCAGCAGCGGACGCGGGAGCCACAATGAGCAGTTCTTC. Protein product: CASSGRGSHNEQFF.

The V gene is TRBV7-9, the J gene TRBJ1-2; 7 bases map to TRBD1. Germline loops: CDR1 SEHNR, CDR2 FQNEAQ (reference sequence). The CDR3 extends over 12 amino acids. V dropped 6 bases and J dropped 8; count of bases not matched to a gene: 6. The CDR3 sequence: CASRLRQGGYTF. In DNA, the CDR3 is TGTGCCAGCAGGTTAAGACAGGGAGGCTACACCTTC.

This clone was counted between two and nine times. This chain connects TRBV14 to TRBJ2-7, with 8 bases lining up with TRBD2. V lost 2 bases to trimming and J lost 9 bases; unmatched junction nucleotides: 9. The length of the CDR3 is 14 residues. CDR1 SGHDN and CDR2 FVKESK come from the germline V gene. The CDR3 reads CASSQIGTRLGQYF. The CDR3 coding sequence is TGTGCCAGCAGCCAAATCGGGACTAGGCTAGGGCAGTACTTC.

The chain links TRBV11-2 to TRBJ1-3; 8 positions match TRBD1. The CDR3 has 14 amino acids. With V trimmed by 0 bases and J by 7 bases, 2 bases remained unmatched. In germline, CDR1 is SGHAT, CDR2 FQNNGV. CDR3 sequence: CASSLEAGGNTIYF. CDR3 sequence (DNA): TGTGCCAGCAGCTTAGAGGCAGGGGGCAACACCATATATTTT.

The chain joins TRBV10-3 to TRBJ2-7; 9 bases agree with TRBD1. Germline V gene data show CDR1 as ENHRY and CDR2 as SYGVKD. V trimming: 10 bases; J trimming: 7 bases; junction bases outside the gene matches: 11. The CDR3 loop spans 13 amino acids. In nucleotides, the CDR3 is TGTGCCACTGCTGCCCGGGACAGGGATGAGCAGTACTTC. Amino acids: CATAARDRDEQYF.

The chain joins TRBV6-5 to TRBJ2-2, with 13 bases fitting TRBD2. Germline V gene lookup returns CDR1 MNHEY and CDR2 SVGAGI. The CDR3 is 14 residues long. J was trimmed by 8 bases and V by 8 bases; bases with no gene match: 5. CDR3 in DNA: TGTGCCAGCCGACTAGCGGGAGGAACGGGGGAGCTGTTTTTT. It is translated as CASRLAGGTGELFF.

This chain joins TRBV5-6 and TRBJ2-5, with D hard to call. CDR1 SGHDT and CDR2 YYEEEE come from the germline V gene. Trimming pared 1 base from V and 8 bases from J, leaving 6 bases between. CDR3 length: 11 residues. CDR3 protein: CASSLSETQYF. The CDR3 DNA follows: TGTGCCAGCAGCTTGAGCGAAACCCAGTACTTC. The full variable domain, completed using reference TRBV5-6 and TRBJ2-5, is DAGVTQSPTHLIKTRGQQVTLRCSPKSGHDTVSWYQQALGQGPQFIFQYYEEEERQRGNFPDRFSGHQFPNYSSELNVNALLLGDSALYLCASSLSETQYFGPGTRLLVL.

J is TRBJ2-1 and V is TRBV6-2 or TRBV6-3, with 8 bases matching TRBD1. This CDR3 contains 16 residues. V was clipped by 0 bases and J by 4 bases; unmatched bases: 5. Germline CDR1 and CDR2: MNHEY and SVGEGT. The CDR3 region has the DNA TGTGCCAGCAGTTACTCCCGGGACAGGCTATACAATGAGCAGTTCTTC. This codes for CASSYSRDRLYNEQFF.

This chain links TRBV7-2 with TRBJ2-2, with 11 bases aligning to TRBD1. CDR3 size: 15 residues. Germline CDR1 is SGHTA and CDR2 is FQGNSA. J lost 6 bases, V lost 5 bases, and 5 bases had no gene match. The CDR3 loop is CASSLGTGGSGELFF. The CDR3 coding sequence is TGTGCCAGCAGCCTGGGGACAGGGGGGTCCGGGGAGCTGTTTTTT. Looking up the rest from reference TRBV7-2 and TRBJ2-2 gives the full variable domain: GAGVSQSPSNKVTEKGKDVELRCDPISGHTALYWYRQSLGQGLEFLIYFQGNSAPDKSGLPSDRFSAERTGGSVSTLTIQRTQQEDSAVYLCASSLGTGGSGELFFGEGSRLTVL.

The genes are TRBV30 and TRBJ1-6; D is unclear. Between the trimmed V and J ends, which lost 0 bases and 10 bases, there was a span of 10 bases. CDR1 and CDR2 (germline): GTSNPN, SVGIG (reference sequence). This CDR3 contains 13 residues. The CDR3: CAWSVRDQSPLHF. For the CDR3, the DNA is TGTGCCTGGAGTGTAAGGGATCAATCACCCCTCCACTTT.

V is TRBV3-1 (or the pseudogene TRBV3-2) and J is TRBJ2-5, with TRBD2 matching 11 bases. Looked up from germline, CDR1 is LGHDT and CDR2 is YNNKEL (reference sequence). J was trimmed by 2 bases and V by 3 bases; bases with no gene match: 5. CDR3 length: 16 residues. The CDR3 DNA reads as TGTGCCAGCAGCCACGGACTAGCGGGTGTTCAAGAGACCCAGTACTTC. This encodes CASSHGLAGVQETQYF.

This clone was observed a handful of times. This chain joins TRBV19 and TRBJ1-4; TRBD1 aligns across 7 bases. CDR3 length: 16 amino acids. Per germline, CDR1 LNHDA and CDR2 SQIVND (reference sequence). V trimming: 4 bases; J trimming: 5 bases; junction bases outside the gene matches: 10. CDR3 nucleotide sequence: TGTGCCAGTAGTAAGCCCCGGGACAGTAAAAATGAAAAACTGTTTTTT. Translated: CASSKPRDSKNEKLFF.

This clone occurred once. J is TRBJ2-1 and V is TRBV3-1 (or the pseudogene TRBV3-2); a possible D gene is TRBD1 (5 bases). This CDR3 is built from 18 residues. Trimming cost V 0 bases and J 5 bases, with 20 bases left between them. Per germline, CDR1 LGHDT and CDR2 YNNKEL (reference sequence). The CDR3 nucleotides are TGTGCCAGCAGCCAAGATCGGCGCCAGCAGGGTGGGAACAATGAGCAGTTCTTC. This encodes CASSQDRRQQGGNNEQFF.

This clone has only a few counts. CDR3 sequence (DNA): TGTGCCAGCAGTGAAGAGGGCACGAACACTGAAGCTTTCTTT. It codes for CASSEEGTNTEAFF. V and J are TRBV6-1 and TRBJ1-1; no clear D gene. V shed 1 base and J shed 1 base, with 7 bases lying between them. CDR1 is MNHNS, CDR2 SASEGT, per germline. The CDR3 sequence is 14 residues long.

The rearrangement links TRBV3-1 (or the pseudogene TRBV3-2) to TRBJ1-2, with a possible D match to TRBD1 (6 bases). The V gene's germline CDR1 is LGHDT and CDR2 YNNKEL (reference sequence). CDR3 length: 14 residues. The V end was cut by 2 bases, the J end by 2 bases, with 9 bases between. CDR3 coding DNA: TGTGCCAGCAGCCAATCCACAGGGAACTATGGCTACACCTTC. This codes for CASSQSTGNYGYTF.

J is TRBJ1-2 and V is TRBV7-9, with 8 positions matching TRBD1. V lost 5 bases to trimming and J lost 3 bases; unmatched junction nucleotides: 5. This CDR3 is built from 14 residues. Germline V gene lookup returns CDR1 SEHNR and CDR2 FQNEAQ (reference sequence). The chain's CDR3 is CASSRGQVDYGYTF. The CDR3 region has the DNA TGTGCCAGCAGCCGGGGACAGGTTGACTATGGCTACACCTTC. The full variable domain, in which reference TRBV7-9 and TRBJ1-2 provide the parts outside the CDR3, is DTGVSQNPRHKITKRGQNVTFRCDPISEHNRLYWYRQTLGQGPEFLTYFQNEAQLEKSRLLSDRFSAERPKGSFSTLEIQRTEQGDSAMYLCASSRGQVDYGYTFGSGTRLTVV.

The CDR3 sequence is CASSLLTVETQYF. The CDR3 nucleotides are TGTGCCAGCAGCTTGTTGACAGTGGAGACCCAGTACTTC. The chain uses TRBV5-5 and TRBJ2-5; D is possibly TRBD1 (5 bases). CDR3 length: 13 amino acids. V lost 1 base to trimming and J lost 5 bases, with 9 bases between them. In germline, CDR1 is SGHKS, CDR2 YYEKEE (reference sequence).

V usage is TRBV5-1 and J usage is TRBJ1-5; a weak D match, TRBD1 (6 bases). Trimming left V 0 bases short and J 4 bases short, with 11 bases between. There are 15 residues in the CDR3. CDR1 SGHRS and CDR2 YFSETQ come from the germline V gene. CDR3 in DNA: TGCGCCAGCAGCTTGGGGGGACAAGTGAATCAGCCCCAGCATTTT. Translated, it gives CASSLGGQVNQPQHF.

This chain connects TRBV4-2 to TRBJ2-7; the match to TRBD2 covers 8 bases. This CDR3 contains 14 residues. After removal of 0 bases from V and 3 bases from J, the junction contained 1 base not matched to a gene. Germline V CDR1 and CDR2: LGHNA, YNFKEQ. CDR3 nucleotide sequence: TGTGCCAGCAGCCAAGAGCGGGGGGACTACGAGCAGTACTTC. Translated, it gives CASSQERGDYEQYF.

The J gene is TRBJ1-3, the V gene TRBV5-4; 9 bases are shared with TRBD1. The V segment lost 3 bases and the J segment 0 bases; nucleotides outside the gene matches: 16. Germline V gene data show CDR1 as SGHNT and CDR2 as YYREEE (reference sequence). The CDR3 has 20 residues. The DNA of the CDR3 is TGTGCCAGCAGCTCACAGTCCCGGGACAGGGTAAACCTCTCTGGAAACACCATATATTTT. Its translation: CASSSQSRDRVNLSGNTIYF.

The V call is TRBV18, the J call TRBJ1-2, with TRBD1 as a possible D gene (5 bases). The V end was cut by 2 bases, the J end by 4 bases, with 14 bases between. The length of the CDR3 is 15 residues. CDR1 is KGHSH, CDR2 LQKENI, per germline. CDR3 in amino acids: CASSPMRGQLYGYTF. The CDR3 DNA is TGTGCCAGCTCACCAATGAGGGGCCAGCTCTATGGCTACACCTTC.

This rearrangement joins TRBV21-1 to TRBJ1-3. TRBV21-1 is a documented pseudogene. CDR3 length equals 14 residues. CDR3 in amino acids: CASIRGFSGNTIYF. CDR3 DNA sequence: TGTGCCAGCATCCGGGGATTCTCTGGAAACACCATATATTTT.

The chain combines TRBV27 with TRBJ2-1; no definite D call. The CDR3 length is 13 residues. Trimming took 6 bases from V and 7 from J, leaving 13 bases between them. From germline, CDR1 is MNHEY and CDR2 SMNVEV (reference sequence). Here the CDR3 reads CASRGTPENEQFF. The CDR3 region has the DNA TGTGCCAGCAGGGGAACCCCTGAGAATGAGCAGTTCTTC.